Following are 10 T cell receptor beta chains from one sample sequenced in a study of T cell responses to AZD1222 COVID-19 vaccine. Clones were read by immunoSEQ multiplex PCR, and TCRdb kept only the in-frame ones, dropping some. The sample has roughly 160,000 clones; 85% to 90% are singletons. Source: peripheral blood, taken on day 0 of AZD1222 vaccination. These receptors all come from an adult in good health.

CDR3 sequence reads: CASISTVNTEAFF. CDR3 DNA sequence: TGTGCCAGCATTTCTACAGTAAACACTGAAGCTTTCTTT. The V gene is TRBV12-3 or TRBV12-4, the J gene TRBJ1-1; no clear D gene. V lost 7 bases to trimming and J lost 2 bases, with 11 bases between them. The CDR3 covers 13 residues.

V and J are TRBV27 and TRBJ2-1; 9 nucleotides agree with TRBD2. The CDR3 has 15 amino acids. V lost 2 bases, J lost 8 bases, and 7 bases stayed unmatched. CDR1 and CDR2 from the germline V gene are MNHEY and SMNVEV (reference sequence). The CDR3 DNA is TGTGCCAGCAGTTTACCGGGACTAGCTCACCATGAGCAGTTCTTC. Residues: CASSLPGLAHHEQFF.

This sequence joins TRBV3-1 (or the pseudogene TRBV3-2) and TRBJ2-3; a possible D gene is TRBD2 (5 bases). This CDR3 comprises 13 residues. V was clipped by 8 bases and J by 0 bases, with 9 bases between them. Germline lookup yields CDR1 LGHDT and CDR2 YNNKEL (reference sequence). The CDR3 loop is CASEEASTDTQYF. The CDR3 coding sequence is TGTGCCAGCGAGGAGGCTAGCACAGATACGCAGTATTTT.

The chain joins TRBV4-3 to TRBJ1-1; 7 nucleotides match TRBD1. The CDR3 has 16 amino acids. V was pared by 0 bases and J by 0 bases, with 4 bases of the junction left unmatched. Per germline, CDR1 LGHNA and CDR2 YSLEER. The CDR3 reads CASSQDLTGMNTEAFF. In nucleotides, the CDR3 is TGCGCCAGCAGCCAAGATCTGACAGGGATGAACACTGAAGCTTTCTTT.

The V and J genes are TRBV9 and TRBJ1-1; D is ambiguous. The germline gives CDR1 SGDLS, CDR2 YYNGEE. Trimming took 1 base from V and 1 from J, leaving 5 bases between them. This CDR3 is 13 amino acids long. CDR3 residues: CASSVSQNTEAFF. The CDR3 DNA reads TGTGCCAGCAGCGTATCACAGAACACTGAAGCTTTCTTT.

The genes are TRBV7-9 and TRBJ1-4; weak D call: TRBD1 (6 bases). Germline lookup yields CDR1 SEHNR and CDR2 FQNEAQ (reference sequence). V shed 5 bases and J shed 7 bases, with 14 bases lying between them. The CDR3 consists of 14 residues. The CDR3 nucleotides read TGTGCCAGCAGCACAAATCAGGGGAGTGAAAAACTGTTTTTT. It codes for CASSTNQGSEKLFF.

This clone has more than one count but fewer than ten. The J gene is TRBJ1-5, the V gene TRBV18; the D gene is possibly TRBD1 (6 bases). This CDR3 comprises 15 residues. V was clipped by 4 bases and J by 1 base, with 11 bases between them. The germline gives CDR1 KGHSH, CDR2 LQKENI. CDR3 bases: TGTGCCAGCTCACTACAGGGCCAAAGCAATCAGCCCCAGCATTTT. Its protein product is CASSLQGQSNQPQHF.

The chain employs TRBV6-1 and TRBJ2-2, with D maybe TRBD2 (6 bases). Looked up from germline, CDR1 is MNHNS and CDR2 is SASEGT. V lost 2 bases to trimming and J lost 6 bases, with 13 bases between them. The CDR3 has 15 residues. CDR3 bases: TGTGCCAGCAGTGAACCGGGGGAGAAGGCCGGGGAGCTGTTTTTT. This gives the protein CASSEPGEKAGELFF.

The chain uses TRBV7-2 and TRBJ1-6; maybe TRBD1 (5 bases). The CDR3 is made up of 12 amino acids. Trimming left V 7 bases short and J 10 bases short, with 11 bases between. CDR1 is SGHTA and CDR2 is FQGNSA in the germline V gene. The CDR3 loop reads CASTGHGSPLHF. As DNA, the CDR3 is TGTGCCAGCACAGGGCATGGGTCACCCCTCCACTTT.

The V and J genes are TRBV4-2 and TRBJ2-1; 7 bases line up with TRBD2. Unmatched junction bases numbered 0, after V lost 0 bases and J lost 4 bases. CDR3 length: 14 residues. Looked up from germline, CDR1 is LGHNA and CDR2 is YNFKEQ. CDR3 region: CASSQEGGYNEQFF. DNA of the CDR3: TGTGCCAGCAGCCAAGAGGGGGGGTACAATGAGCAGTTCTTC.